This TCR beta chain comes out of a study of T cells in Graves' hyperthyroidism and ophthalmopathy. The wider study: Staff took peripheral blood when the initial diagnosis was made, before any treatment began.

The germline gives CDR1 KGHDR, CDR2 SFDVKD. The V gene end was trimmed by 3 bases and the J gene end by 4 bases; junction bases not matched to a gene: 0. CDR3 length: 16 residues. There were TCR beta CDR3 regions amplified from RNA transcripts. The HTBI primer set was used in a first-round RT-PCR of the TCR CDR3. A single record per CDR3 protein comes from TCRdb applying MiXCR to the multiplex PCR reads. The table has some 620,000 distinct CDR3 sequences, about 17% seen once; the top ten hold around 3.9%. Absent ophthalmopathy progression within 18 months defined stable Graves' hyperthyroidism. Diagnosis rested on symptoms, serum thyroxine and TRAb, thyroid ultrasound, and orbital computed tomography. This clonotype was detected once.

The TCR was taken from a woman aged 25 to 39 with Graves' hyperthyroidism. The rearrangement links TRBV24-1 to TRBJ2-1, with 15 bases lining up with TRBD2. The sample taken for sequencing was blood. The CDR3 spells CATSDGTSGRYNEQFF. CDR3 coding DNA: TGTGCCACCAGTGATGGGACTAGCGGGAGGTACAATGAGCAGTTCTTC.